Sequencing of this T cell receptor (beta chain) was carried out in a study of PD-L1 blockade in urothelial cancer. Across the study: Atezolizumab (1,200 mg intravenously every 3 weeks) began in about 2014 for patients. After treatment start, blood was analyzed at 3 weeks (second dose) and at 6 weeks.

Time point here: pretreatment peripheral blood. The patients' disease, urothelial carcinoma, was locally advanced or metastatic. Per germline, CDR1 KGHSH and CDR2 LQKENI. V dropped 4 bases and J dropped 2; count of bases not matched to a gene: 5. This CDR3 has 15 amino acids. A single count supports this clone. A spike-in of synthetic TCR analog templates was added to each PCR. TCRdb's copy holds only in-frame clones and misses some; the assay was immunoSEQ multiplex PCR. Of fewer than 65,000 clones listed, 70% to 90% are singletons. The genes are TRBV18 and TRBJ2-7, with 10 positions matching TRBD2. The TCR comes from a woman aged 60 to 75 with urothelial cancer. The sequencing here drew on PBMCs, taken around atezolizumab (anti-PD-L1) treatment. CDR3 in amino acids: CASSRGTSETYEQYF. CDR3 nucleotides: TGTGCCAGCTCACGCGGGACTAGCGAGACCTACGAGCAGTACTTC.